Detailed here is one TCR beta chain. The trim removed 3 bases at V and 2 bases at J, leaving 2 bases unmatched. Per the germline V gene, CDR1 is SGHRS and CDR2 is YFSETQ. The CDR3 loop spans 15 amino acids. These data are taken from a study of T cells in Graves' hyperthyroidism and ophthalmopathy. Template material for amplifying TCR beta CDR3 regions consisted of RNA transcripts. Initially, a first-round RT-PCR of the TCR CDR3 employed the HTBI primer set. TCRdb used MiXCR to reprocess the multiplex PCR reads, holding one entry per CDR3 protein. Here the sample spans around 420,000 distinct CDR3 sequences, about 15% being singletons.

Sample: blood. This receptor was taken from a woman in her late teens or twenties with Graves' hyperthyroidism. The V and J genes are TRBV5-1 and TRBJ2-2; 9 bases line up with TRBD2. The chain's CDR3 is CASSSTSGNTGELFF. The CDR3 DNA reads TGCGCCAGCAGCTCGACTAGCGGTAACACCGGGGAGCTGTTTTTT.